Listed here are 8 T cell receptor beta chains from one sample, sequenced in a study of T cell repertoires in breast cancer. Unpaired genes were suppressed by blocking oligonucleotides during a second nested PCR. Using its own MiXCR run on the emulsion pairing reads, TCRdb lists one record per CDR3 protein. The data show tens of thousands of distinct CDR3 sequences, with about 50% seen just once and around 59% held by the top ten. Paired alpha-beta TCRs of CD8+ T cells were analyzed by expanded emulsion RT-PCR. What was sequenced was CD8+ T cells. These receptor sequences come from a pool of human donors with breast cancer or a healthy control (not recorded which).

The CDR3: CSASGALSTDTQYF. The DNA for the CDR3 is TGCAGTGCTAGCGGCGCCCTTAGCACAGATACGCAGTATTTT. The genes are TRBV20-1 and TRBJ2-3; D gene uncertain. From germline, CDR1 is DFQATT and CDR2 SNEGSKA (reference sequence). The V gene lost 3 bases and the J gene lost 0 bases, with 10 bases spanning the gap. The CDR3 loop spans 14 amino acids.

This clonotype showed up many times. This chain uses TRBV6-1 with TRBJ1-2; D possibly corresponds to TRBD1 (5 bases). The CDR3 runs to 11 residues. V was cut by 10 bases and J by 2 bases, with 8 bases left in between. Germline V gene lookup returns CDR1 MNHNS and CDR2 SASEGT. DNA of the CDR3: TGTGCCACCAGACAGAACTATGGCTACACCTTC. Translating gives CATRQNYGYTF.

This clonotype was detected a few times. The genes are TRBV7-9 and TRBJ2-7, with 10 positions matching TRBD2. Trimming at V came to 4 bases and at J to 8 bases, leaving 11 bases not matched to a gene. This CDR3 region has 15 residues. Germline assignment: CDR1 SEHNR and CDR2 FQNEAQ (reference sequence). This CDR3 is CASSSLSGRANQQYF. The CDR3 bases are TGTGCCAGCAGCTCGTTGAGCGGGAGGGCCAATCAGCAGTACTTC.

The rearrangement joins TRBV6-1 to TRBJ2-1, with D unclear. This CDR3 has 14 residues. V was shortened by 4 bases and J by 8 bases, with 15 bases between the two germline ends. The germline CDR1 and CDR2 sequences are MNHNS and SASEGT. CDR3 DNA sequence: TGTGCCAGCAGTGGTACTCTGGTTAATGATGAGCAGTTCTTC. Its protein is CASSGTLVNDEQFF.

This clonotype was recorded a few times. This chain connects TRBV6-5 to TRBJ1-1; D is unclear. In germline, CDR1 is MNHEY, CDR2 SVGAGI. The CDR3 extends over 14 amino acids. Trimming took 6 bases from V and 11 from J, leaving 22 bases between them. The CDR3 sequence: CASRSPDTVGQAFF. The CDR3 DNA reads TGTGCCAGCAGGTCCCCCGACACGGTTGGGCAGGCTTTCTTT.

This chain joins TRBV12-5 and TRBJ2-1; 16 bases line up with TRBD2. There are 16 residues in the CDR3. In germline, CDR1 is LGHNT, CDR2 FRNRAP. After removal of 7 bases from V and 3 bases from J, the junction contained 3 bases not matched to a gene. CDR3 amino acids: CASVGTSGRDYNEQFF. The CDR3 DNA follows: TGTGCTAGTGTCGGGACTAGCGGGAGGGACTACAATGAGCAGTTCTTC. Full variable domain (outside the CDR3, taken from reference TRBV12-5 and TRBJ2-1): DARVTQTPRHKVTEMGQEVTMRCQPILGHNTVFWYRQTMMQGLELLAYFRNRAPLDDSGMPKDRFSAEMPDATLATLKIQPSEPRDSAVYFCASVGTSGRDYNEQFFGPGTRLTVL.

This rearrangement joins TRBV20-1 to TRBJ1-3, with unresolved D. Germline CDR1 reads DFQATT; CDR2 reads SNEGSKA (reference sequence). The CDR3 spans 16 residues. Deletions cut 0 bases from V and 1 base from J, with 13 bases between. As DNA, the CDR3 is TGCAGTGCTAGAGATCCGGCCGGCGGTTCTGGAAACACCATATATTTT. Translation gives CSARDPAGGSGNTIYF.

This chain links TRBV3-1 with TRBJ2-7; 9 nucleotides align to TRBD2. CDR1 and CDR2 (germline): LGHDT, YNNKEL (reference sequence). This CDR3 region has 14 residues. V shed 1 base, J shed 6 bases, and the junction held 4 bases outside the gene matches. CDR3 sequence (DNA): TGTGCCAGCAGCCAAGTAGCGGGAGACCGCGAGCAGTACTTC. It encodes CASSQVAGDREQYF.